The rows below give T cell receptor beta chains drawn from one sample of a study of T cell repertoires in cytomegalovirus infection. TCRdb fed the reads into MiXCR, producing one record per CDR3 protein. In the table there are some 560,000 distinct CDR3 sequences, 40% of which are singletons. These receptors are not linked to any known antigen. Here the sequenced sample was cultured PBMCs, taken from culture after CMV antigen stimulation. Receptors originate from a human donor in good health (CMV status not recorded). Some clones in this sample may be carry-over from other donors' samples. The CDR3 runs from the conserved cysteine through the conserved F or W. D genes are given only for firm matches. Clone size is given for some rows only: seen once, a few or many times, or a class if the clone is expanded.

>TRBJ2-4|TRBV7-2|.|.
TGTGCCAGCAGCTTAGTTACAGGGAACAAAAACATTCAGTACTTC
CASSLVTGNKNIQYF
>TRBJ2-5|TRBV7-8|few|TRBD2
TGTGCCAGCAGCCCCCGGACTAGGGCAGAGACCCAGTACTTC
CASSPRTRAETQYF
>TRBJ1-6|TRBV9|.|.
TGTGCCAGCAGCGTAGGTGGATATTCACCCCTCCACTTT
CASSVGGYSPLHF
>TRBJ2-3|TRBV19|.|TRBD2
TGTGCCAGTAGTGATTCGGGAGGTTCAGATACGCAGTATTTT
CASSDSGGSDTQYF
>TRBJ1-1|TRBV12-3/TRBV12-4|.|TRBD1
TGTGCCAGCACCCAGGGGGGGGTGGCCACTGAAGCTTTCTTT
CASTQGGVATEAFF
>TRBJ2-1|TRBV7-4|.|.
TGTGCCAGCAGCTTAGCTAGAGATGAGCAGTTCTTC
CASSLARDEQFF
>TRBJ2-3|TRBV20-1|.|TRBD2
TGCAGTGCCCGGGACTATCTAAGCACAGATACGCAGTATTTT
CSARDYLSTDTQYF
>TRBJ2-7|TRBV7-2|.|TRBD2
TGTGCCAGCAGCCCCCGACTAGCGGGGGACCACGAGCAGTACTTC
CASSPRLAGDHEQYF
>TRBJ1-2|TRBV10-3|.|.
TGTGCCATCAGTGGACAGTTAAACTATGGCTACACCTTC
CAISGQLNYGYTF
>TRBJ2-2|TRBV7-9|.|TRBD1
TGTGCCAGCAGCTACCGGGACAGGGGGCCCGGGGAGCTGTTTTTT
CASSYRDRGPGELFF
>TRBJ2-3|TRBV7-2|many|.
TGTGCCAGCAGCTTGGTTGGAGGAGATACGCAGTATTTT
CASSLVGGDTQYF
>TRBJ1-1|TRBV7-2|few|.
TGTGCCAGCAGCGTCAGGGGAACTGAAGCTTTCTTT
CASSVRGTEAFF
>TRBJ1-4|TRBV20-1|.|TRBD1
TGCAGTGCTGGGAACGACAGGGGTGAAAAACTGTTTTTT
CSAGNDRGEKLFF
>TRBJ1-2|TRBV7-8|few|TRBD1
TGTGCCAGCAGCTTTGGTCCGGACAGGCTTATCTACGGCTACACCTTC
CASSFGPDRLIYGYTF
>TRBJ2-5|TRBV2|.|.
TGTGCCAGCAGTGTACTCGGGTTCCAAGAGACCCAGTACTTC
CASSVLGFQETQYF
>TRBJ1-1|TRBV7-9|few|TRBD1
TGTGCCAGCAGCTTATCTGGACAGGGCGATGAAGCTTTCTTT
CASSLSGQGDEAFF
>TRBJ2-3|TRBV15|.|.
TGTGCCACCAGCAGATCGACAGGTTTGGCAGATACGCAGTATTTT
CATSRSTGLADTQYF
>TRBJ2-1|TRBV7-2|.|.
TGTGCCAGCAGCTTGATTAGCGTAAACAATGAGCAGTTCTTC
CASSLISVNNEQFF
>TRBJ2-2|TRBV7-4|.|.
TGTGCCAGCAGCTCCCGTTCCGTGAACACCGGGGAGCTGTTTTTT
CASSSRSVNTGELFF
>TRBJ1-1|TRBV6-2/TRBV6-3|.|TRBD1
TGTGCCAGCAGTTACTCCCCGGGACAGGTGAACACTGAAGCTTTCTTT
CASSYSPGQVNTEAFF
>TRBJ2-1|TRBV6-2/TRBV6-3|.|.
TGTGCCAGCAGTTACGGTGCCGATGAGCAGTTCTTC
CASSYGADEQFF
>TRBJ2-7|TRBV14|.|.
TGTGCCAGCAGCCAAAGGCCAGGGGTTCCCTACGAGCAGTACTTC
CASSQRPGVPYEQYF
>TRBJ1-3|TRBV27|.|TRBD1
TGTGCCAGCAGCGCCACAGGGGCGAACACCATATATTTT
CASSATGANTIYF
>TRBJ1-6|TRBV12-3/TRBV12-4|.|.
TGTGCCAGCAGTTACAGGGAATCGTGGCCCAATTCACCCCTCCACTTT
CASSYRESWPNSPLHF
>TRBJ1-1|TRBV12-3/TRBV12-4|few|.
TGTGCCAGCAGTTTAGCGCCGGGGAGAACTGAAGCTTTCTTT
CASSLAPGRTEAFF
>TRBJ2-3|TRBV7-2|.|TRBD2
TGTGCCAGCAGCCGTCCCCTGTCCTGGCTAGCGGGTGATACGCAGTATTTT
CASSRPLSWLAGDTQYF
>TRBJ1-2|TRBV6-6|.|TRBD1
TGTGCCAGCGACCGGGACAGGGCCTATGGCTACACCTTC
CASDRDRAYGYTF
>TRBJ1-5|TRBV7-8|.|TRBD1
TGTGCCAGCAGCTGGACAGGGGTTGGTCAGCCCCAGCATTTT
CASSWTGVGQPQHF
>TRBJ2-5|TRBV7-2|many|.
TGTGCCAGCAGCTTAACCCGCCAAGAGACCCAGTACTTC
CASSLTRQETQYF
>TRBJ2-2|TRBV12-3/TRBV12-4|few|.
TGTGCCAGCACCATGACCGGGGAGCTGTTTTTT
CASTMTGELFF
>TRBJ2-1|TRBV10-3|.|TRBD2
TGTGCCATCAGTGATCGAGCGGGATTCTCCTACAATGAGCAGTTCTTC
CAISDRAGFSYNEQFF
>TRBJ2-1|TRBV19|.|TRBD2
TGTGCCAGTAAAGGGGAAGGACTAGCGGGAGTTCGGTACAATGAGCAGTTCTTC
CASKGEGLAGVRYNEQFF
>TRBJ2-6|TRBV7-9|.|TRBD1
TGTGCCAGCAGCCCCGGGCCCGGGACAGGGGGAGCTGGGGCCAACGTCCTGACTTTC
CASSPGPGTGGAGANVLTF
>TRBJ2-3|TRBV11-2|few|TRBD1
TGTGCCAGCAGTCGGACAGGGGGCGGAGCGGGAGATACGCAGTATTTT
CASSRTGGGAGDTQYF
>TRBJ2-3|TRBV12-3/TRBV12-4|.|.
TGTGCCAGCAGTTTAGAGCCCCGGGATGCGGATACGCAGTATTTT
CASSLEPRDADTQYF